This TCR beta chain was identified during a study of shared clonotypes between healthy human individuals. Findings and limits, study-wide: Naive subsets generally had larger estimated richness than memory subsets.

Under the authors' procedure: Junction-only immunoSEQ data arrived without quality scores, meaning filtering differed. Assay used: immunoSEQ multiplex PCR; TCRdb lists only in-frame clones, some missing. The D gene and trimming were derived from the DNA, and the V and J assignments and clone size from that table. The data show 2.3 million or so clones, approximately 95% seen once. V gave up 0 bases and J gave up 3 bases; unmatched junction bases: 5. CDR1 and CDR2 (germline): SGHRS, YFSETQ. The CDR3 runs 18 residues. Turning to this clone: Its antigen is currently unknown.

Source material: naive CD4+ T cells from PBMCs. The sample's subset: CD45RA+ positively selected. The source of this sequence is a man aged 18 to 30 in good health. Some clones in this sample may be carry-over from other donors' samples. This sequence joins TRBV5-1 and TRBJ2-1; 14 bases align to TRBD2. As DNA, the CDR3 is TGCGCCAGCAGCTTGGCCGGGACTAGCGGGAGCGACTACAATGAGCAGTTCTTC. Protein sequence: CASSLAGTSGSDYNEQFF. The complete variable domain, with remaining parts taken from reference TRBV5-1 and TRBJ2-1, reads KAGVTQTPRYLIKTRGQQVTLSCSPISGHRSVSWYQQTPGQGLQFLFEYFSETQRNKGNFPGRFSGRQFSNSRSEMNVSTLELGDSALYLCASSLAGTSGSDYNEQFFGPGTRLTVL.